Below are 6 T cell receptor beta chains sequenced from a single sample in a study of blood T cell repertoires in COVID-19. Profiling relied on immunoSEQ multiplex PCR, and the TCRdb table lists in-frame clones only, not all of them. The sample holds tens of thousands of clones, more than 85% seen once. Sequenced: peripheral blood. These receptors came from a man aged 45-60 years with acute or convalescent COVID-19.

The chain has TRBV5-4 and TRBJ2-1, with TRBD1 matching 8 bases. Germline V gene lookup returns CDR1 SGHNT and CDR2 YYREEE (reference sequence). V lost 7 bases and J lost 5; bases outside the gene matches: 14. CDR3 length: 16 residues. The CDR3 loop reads CASASVTRQGHNEQFF. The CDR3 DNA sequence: TGTGCCAGCGCAAGCGTCACGCGACAGGGGCACAATGAGCAGTTCTTC. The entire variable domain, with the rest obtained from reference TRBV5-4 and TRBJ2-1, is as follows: ETGVTQSPTHLIKTRGQQVTLRCSSQSGHNTVSWYQQALGQGPQFIFQYYREEENGRGNFPPRFSGLQFPNYSSELNVNALELDDSALYLCASASVTRQGHNEQFFGPGTRLTVL.

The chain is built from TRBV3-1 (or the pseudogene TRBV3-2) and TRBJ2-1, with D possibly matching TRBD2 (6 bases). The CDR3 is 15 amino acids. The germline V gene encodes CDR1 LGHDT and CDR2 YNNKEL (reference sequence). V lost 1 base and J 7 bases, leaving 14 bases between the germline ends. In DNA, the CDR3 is TGTGCCAGCAGCCAAGGGAGGGGCCGGTTTAATGAGCAGTTCTTC. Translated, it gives CASSQGRGRFNEQFF.

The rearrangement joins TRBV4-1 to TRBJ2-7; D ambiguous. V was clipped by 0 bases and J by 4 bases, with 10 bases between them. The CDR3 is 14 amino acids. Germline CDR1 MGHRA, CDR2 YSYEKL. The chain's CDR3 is CASSQDLFHYEQYF. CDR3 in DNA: TGCGCCAGCAGCCAAGATCTATTCCATTACGAGCAGTACTTC.

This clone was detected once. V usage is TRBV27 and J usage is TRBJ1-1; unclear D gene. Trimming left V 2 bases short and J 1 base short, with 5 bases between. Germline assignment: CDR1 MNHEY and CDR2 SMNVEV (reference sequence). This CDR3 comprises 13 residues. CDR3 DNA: TGTGCCAGCAGTTTAGGCACGAACACTGAAGCTTTCTTT. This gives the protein CASSLGTNTEAFF.

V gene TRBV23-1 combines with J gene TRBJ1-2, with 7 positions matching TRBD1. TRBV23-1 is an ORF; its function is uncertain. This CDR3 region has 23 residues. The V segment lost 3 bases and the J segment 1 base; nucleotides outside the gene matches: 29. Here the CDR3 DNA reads TGCGCCAGCAGTCACCCCCCTTCTTTCGGTTGCAGGGGGGTCCTAGAAAATAACTATGGCTACACCTTC. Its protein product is CASSHPPSFGCRGVLENNYGYTF.

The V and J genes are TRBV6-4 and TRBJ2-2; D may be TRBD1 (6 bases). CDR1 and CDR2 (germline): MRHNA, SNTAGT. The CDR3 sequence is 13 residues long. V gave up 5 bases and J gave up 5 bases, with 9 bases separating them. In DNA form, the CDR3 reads TGTGCCAGCAGTCCACAGGGTACCGGGGAGCTGTTTTTT. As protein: CASSPQGTGELFF.